This TCR beta chain is from a study of regulatory T cells in long-lasting Graves disease. The overall study: Graves' patients who were just diagnosed had used antithyroid drugs for under 3 months. Study-wide points: It is possible that accuracy was reduced by the small size of the sample. Lower TCR diversity characterized persistent Graves' patients relative to newly diagnosed patients. Persistent cases favored TRBV28, TRBJ1-2 and TRBJ2-5.

Documented time point: newly diagnosed GD, antithyroid drugs for less than 3 months. The TCR library was made from RNA that had been extracted from PBMCs in TRIzol. Germline CDR1 SNHLY, CDR2 FYNNEI. J was trimmed by 0 bases and V by 6 bases; bases with no gene match: 5. The CDR3 runs 17 residues. Arm-PCR of CDR3 regions and iRepertoire HTBI primers were used to build TCR beta libraries. TCRdb independently ran MiXCR on the multiplex PCR reads; one entry per CDR3 protein. The sample includes 350,000 to 500,000 distinct CDR3 sequences, 13% to 15% of them seen just once. This clonotype was recorded at least ten times. Its antigen is unknown. These records were also assigned to another study, of T cells in Graves' hyperthyroidism and ophthalmopathy.

Sequenced here: peripheral blood mononuclear cells (PBMCs), sampled at new diagnosis, from a patient treated with antithyroid drugs. V gene TRBV2 combines with J gene TRBJ2-6, with 10 nucleotides matching TRBD1. The sequence was collected from a woman aged 50 to 60 with Graves disease. Here the CDR3 DNA reads TGTGCCAGCAGACCCGGACAGGGGGACTCTGGGGCCAACGTCCTGACTTTC. Amino acid sequence: CASRPGQGDSGANVLTF. Combining the CDR3 with reference TRBV2 and TRBJ2-6 gives the whole variable domain EPEVTQTPSHQVTQMGQEVILRCVPISNHLYFYWYRQILGQKVEFLVSFYNNEISEKSEIFDDQFSVERPDGSNFTLKIRSTKLEDSAMYFCASRPGQGDSGANVLTFGAGSRLTVL.